This entry describes one T cell receptor beta chain. Its antigen is still unknown. This may be a read error: a much more frequent sequence differs by one nucleotide. The CDR3 ends on some other residue instead of the conserved phenylalanine or tryptophan, so this is likely a read error. The data were obtained in a study of T-cell reconstitution after alpha-beta-depleted transplantation in children. Unique molecular identifiers were incorporated into the prepared TCRbeta library. TCRdb fed the PCR reads into MiXCR, producing one record per CDR3 protein. Among more than 200,000 distinct CDR3 sequences listed, 20% to 30% were seen once. V was pared by 5 bases and J by 2 bases, with 14 bases of the junction left unmatched. The CDR3 length is 19 residues. CDR1 and CDR2 from the germline V gene are MNHEY and SMNVEV (reference sequence). Study conclusions and caveats: A year had passed since transplant, and T-cell counts and diversity by then came mostly from newly produced T cells. After transplant, high TCRbeta diversity at day 60 in some patients arose from surviving recipient T cells and thymic progenitors. The study reportedly traced alpha-beta T cells about two months after transplant to several hundred expanded graft clones.

The source material was PBMCs, sampled before TCRalphabeta/CD19-depleted stem cell transplant. This chain uses TRBV27 with TRBJ2-1, with 11 bases matching TRBD2. This sequence was found in a girl aged 2-10 years with Fanconi anemia, due to receive a stem cell transplant. The CDR3 coding sequence is TGTGCCAGCAGTGGACCCACTAGCGGGAGAATGGGGGCCTACAATGAGCAGTTCTTA. This sequence encodes CASSGPTSGRMGAYNEQFL.